Listed here are 15 T cell receptor beta chains from one sample, sequenced in a study of T-cell memory formation after mild COVID-19. Using its own MiXCR run on the 5' RACE reads, TCRdb lists one record per CDR3 protein. The sample consists of under 200,000 distinct CDR3 sequences, roughly a third of them appearing once. Sequencing was done on a sample of PBMCs or a T cell subset sorted from them (not recorded which). The receptors were gathered from an adult woman who had mild COVID-19 (a few samples of this study predate the infection). Cell type and time point are not known.

This clonotype was recorded a few times. The V and J genes are TRBV20-1 and TRBJ1-2; D unclear. CDR1 and CDR2 (germline): DFQATT, SNEGSKA (reference sequence). CDR3 size: 15 residues. The V end lost 0 bases, the J end lost 0 bases, and 11 bases lay between the germline ends. In nucleotides, the CDR3 is TGCAGTGCTAGAGAAGTTGTTCGGGCTAACTATGGCTACACCTTC. Amino acid sequence: CSAREVVRANYGYTF.

The chain employs TRBV24-1 and TRBJ2-1; 8 bases are a match to TRBD1. V lost 5 bases, J lost 3 bases, and 8 bases stayed unmatched. The CDR3 length is 16 residues. Per germline, CDR1 KGHDR and CDR2 SFDVKD. The CDR3 DNA sequence: TGTGCCACCAGTGCCAAGTACAGGGGGAGCTACAATGAGCAGTTCTTC. It encodes CATSAKYRGSYNEQFF.

This clonotype was picked up a small number of times. The rearrangement joins TRBV7-9 to TRBJ2-1, with D perhaps assigned TRBD1 or TRBD2 (5 bases each). Deletions cut 5 bases from V and 8 bases from J, with 10 bases between. The germline gives CDR1 SEHNR, CDR2 FQNEAQ (reference sequence). The CDR3 is 12 amino acids. The CDR3 loop reads CASSTGPHEQFF. The CDR3 DNA follows: TGTGCCAGCAGCACGGGACCCCATGAGCAGTTCTTC.

The V gene is TRBV18, the J gene TRBJ2-1; D might be TRBD1 (5 bases). Trimming left V 3 bases short and J 8 bases short, with 14 bases between. The CDR3 spans 14 residues. CDR1 KGHSH and CDR2 LQKENI come from the germline V gene. The CDR3 DNA reads TGTGCCAGCTCACCCCGGACAAGGACCGATGAGCAGTTCTTC. It encodes CASSPRTRTDEQFF.

Notes on this clonotype: The junction shows a germline mismatch at one end, possibly a read error. The V and J genes are TRBV7-7 and TRBJ2-5; 8 bases fit TRBD1. Germline V gene data show CDR1 as SSHAT and CDR2 as FNYEAQ (reference sequence). This CDR3 comprises 14 residues. DNA for the CDR3: TGTGCTAGCAGCTCGGGACAGGCCGGAGAGACCCAGTACTTC. This codes for CASSSGQAGETQYF.

As DNA, the CDR3 is TGTGCCAGCTCGACTAGCGGGAGTAACTACGAGCAGTACTTC. It codes for CASSTSGSNYEQYF. J is TRBJ2-7 and V is TRBV7-2, with 12 bases lining up with TRBD2. The trim removed 8 bases at V and 3 bases at J, leaving 5 bases unmatched. Germline V gene lookup returns CDR1 SGHTA and CDR2 FQGNSA. The CDR3 sequence is 14 residues long.

The chain combines TRBV5-1 with TRBJ2-5; 9 bases fit TRBD1. Germline V gene sequence: CDR1 SGHRS, CDR2 YFSETQ. The ends lost 4 bases at V and 4 bases at J; junction bases unmatched: 5. The CDR3 is 14 amino acids. The CDR3 is CASSGGQGSETQYF. CDR3 coding DNA: TGCGCCAGCAGCGGGGGACAGGGTTCAGAGACCCAGTACTTC.

This sequence joins TRBV7-9 and TRBJ2-7, with D possibly being TRBD2 (6 bases). The V end lost 1 base, the J end lost 0 bases, and 10 bases lay between the germline ends. CDR1 and CDR2 (germline): SEHNR, FQNEAQ (reference sequence). The CDR3 sequence is 15 residues long. DNA of the CDR3: TGTGCCAGCAGCTTAGTGGGGGGTTACTCCTACGAGCAGTACTTC. Residues: CASSLVGGYSYEQYF.

The CDR3 sequence: CASSLGLAGDEQYF. The CDR3 DNA sequence: TGTGCCAGCAGCCTGGGACTAGCGGGGGACGAGCAGTACTTC. The gene calls are TRBV7-9 and TRBJ2-7, with 14 nucleotides matching TRBD2. V lost 5 bases to trimming and J lost 5 bases; unmatched junction nucleotides: 2. This CDR3 has 14 residues. Germline CDR1 SEHNR, CDR2 FQNEAQ (reference sequence).

This sequence joins TRBV20-1 and TRBJ2-7; 7 nucleotides agree with TRBD2. The CDR3 contains 16 residues. After removal of 0 bases from V and 3 bases from J, the junction contained 11 bases not matched to a gene. In germline, CDR1 is DFQATT, CDR2 SNEGSKA (reference sequence). In DNA, the CDR3 is TGCAGTGCTAGAGATCCCACCTCTGGGGACTACTACGAGCAGTACTTC. Encoded protein: CSARDPTSGDYYEQYF.

This clonotype was observed a single time. The rearrangement links TRBV7-9 to TRBJ2-7; D gene ambiguous. The CDR3 has 12 amino acids. V was clipped by 2 bases and J by 5 bases, with 7 bases between them. Germline CDR1 SEHNR, CDR2 FQNEAQ (reference sequence). DNA of the CDR3: TGTGCCAGCAGCTTACTGATCCACGAGCAGTACTTC. Protein sequence: CASSLLIHEQYF.

This clonotype showed up just a few times. The chain uses TRBV24-1 and TRBJ2-5, with 9 positions matching TRBD2. CDR3 length: 15 amino acids. CDR1 is KGHDR and CDR2 is SFDVKD in the germline V gene. The J segment lost 4 bases and the V segment lost 2 bases, leaving 4 bases of the junction unmatched. The CDR3 protein is CATSDSAGGLETQYF. CDR3 DNA sequence: TGTGCCACCAGTGATTCCGCGGGGGGGCTAGAGACCCAGTACTTC.

The chain combines TRBV20-1 with TRBJ1-3; 11 bases agree with TRBD1. CDR1 DFQATT and CDR2 SNEGSKA come from the germline V gene (reference sequence). V gave up 5 bases and J gave up 3 bases; unmatched junction bases: 3. The CDR3 contains 14 residues. CDR3 sequence: CSAGQGAYGNTIYF. CDR3 nucleotides: TGCAGTGCTGGACAGGGGGCTTATGGAAACACCATATATTTT.

The J gene is TRBJ2-3, the V gene TRBV7-8; 7 nucleotides match TRBD2. The CDR3 consists of 16 residues. V lost 4 bases, J lost 2 bases, and 9 bases stayed unmatched. CDR1 is SGHVS and CDR2 is FQNEAQ in the germline V gene. The CDR3 region has the DNA TGTGCCAGCAGCTGGACATTAGCGGGCCCCACAGATACGCAGTATTTT. It encodes CASSWTLAGPTDTQYF.

This chain uses TRBV6-5 with TRBJ2-7; a weak D match, TRBD1 (7 bases). CDR1 is MNHEY and CDR2 is SVGAGI in the germline V gene. This CDR3 contains 16 residues. V gave up 10 bases and J gave up 5 bases, with 27 bases separating them. CDR3 in amino acids: CATRPRGAQGVNEQYF. In DNA, the CDR3 is TGTGCCACCCGACCCAGGGGGGCCCAGGGGGTCAACGAGCAGTACTTC.